The present T cell receptor beta chain was sequenced within a study of blood T cell repertoires in COVID-19. The CDR3 is made up of 12 amino acids. Germline CDR1 is MNHGY and CDR2 is SAAAGT. Trimming cost V 8 bases and J 1 base, with 8 bases left between them. Libraries were prepared by immunoSEQ multiplex PCR; TCRdb keeps only in-frame clonotypes and omits some of them. The data hold about 67,000 clones, with roughly 73% observed a single time. Sequenced material: peripheral blood. This clonotype originated in a woman in her sixties or seventies with acute or convalescent COVID-19. The rearrangement uses TRBV6-8 and TRBJ1-1; weak D call: TRBD1 (6 bases). As DNA, the CDR3 is TGTGCCAGCCCGGACAGGAACACTGAAGCTTTCTTT. As protein: CASPDRNTEAFF.